The sequence of this T cell receptor (beta chain) was determined in a study of CD8 T cells in ankylosing spondylitis. This clonotype occurred a few times. As yet, its antigen is unknown. The CDR3 spans 16 residues. V lost 3 bases, J lost 7 bases, and 9 bases stayed unmatched. Germline CDR1 and CDR2: MGHRA and YSYEKL. In TCRdb, the 5' RACE reads were re-called with MiXCR into one record per CDR3 protein. The top ten hold roughly 0.51% of the sample, which has more than 650,000 distinct CDR3 sequences, 10% to 15% seen once. Findings and limits, study-wide: Reportedly, matched ankylosing spondylitis synovial fluid was significantly enriched for disease-linked clones. Apparently characteristic of ankylosing spondylitis blood was a TCR beta motif (about 8 highly homologous variants). Prior work had noted some motif variants in reactive arthritis blood and synovial fluid.

The source material was blood, either unsorted or a sorted T cell fraction (not recorded which). The receptor was derived from a male donor with ankylosing spondylitis. V gene TRBV4-1 combines with J gene TRBJ1-5; 10 bases are a match to TRBD1. The CDR3 region is CASSQIGDRGVQPQHF. In DNA, the CDR3 is TGCGCCAGCAGCCAGATTGGGGACAGGGGTGTCCAGCCCCAGCATTTT.